The rows below give T cell receptor beta chains drawn from one sample of a study of Graves' ophthalmopathy and Graves' hyperthyroidism. One entry per CDR3 protein, called by TCRdb with MiXCR from the multiplex PCR reads. This sample has roughly 160,000 distinct CDR3 sequences, with around two fifths found just once. The sequencing input was peripheral blood. All receptors come from a man aged 30 to 45 with Graves' ophthalmopathy. The CDR3 runs from the conserved cysteine through the conserved F or W. The order of the fields is V gene, clone size, J gene, D gene, CDR3 DNA, CDR3 protein. A D gene is named only where the DNA matches it firmly. Size is stated for part of the rows, as once, few or many counts, or as a class when the clone is expanded.

>TRBV20-1|many|TRBJ1-1|TRBD1
TGCAGTGCTAGAGACAGGGGGCTTACTGAAGCTTTCTTT
CSARDRGLTEAFF
>TRBV2|.|TRBJ2-1|.
TGTGCCAGCAGTGTAGACGCGAGCTCCTACAATGAGCAGTTCTTC
CASSVDASSYNEQFF
>TRBV30|once|TRBJ1-1|.
TGTGCCTGGAGTGCTGGGGGGGAAGCTTTCTTT
CAWSAGGEAFF
>TRBV12-3/TRBV12-4|.|TRBJ2-2|TRBD1
TGTGCCAGCAGTTTAAAGGGACAGGGTAACACCGGGGAGCTGTTTTTT
CASSLKGQGNTGELFF
>TRBV24-1|.|TRBJ1-1|.
TGTGCCACCAGTGATGCGGGTGAAGCTTTCTTT
CATSDAGEAFF
>TRBV18|many|TRBJ1-5|.
TGTGCCAGCTCACCACGCACAGGTAGCAATCAGCCCCAGCATTTT
CASSPRTGSNQPQHF
>TRBV7-2|.|TRBJ2-2|.
TGTGCCAGTAGTATCGCGGGGACCGGGGAGCTGTTTTTT
CASSIAGTGELFF
>TRBV29-1|many|TRBJ2-5|.
TGCAGCGTTTTTGACACGTCTGGAGAGACCCAGTACTTC
CSVFDTSGETQYF
>TRBV11-2|.|TRBJ1-5|TRBD1
TGTGCCAGCAGCTTCAAGCATGGGACAGGGGGGGACAATCAGCCCCAGCATTTT
CASSFKHGTGGDNQPQHF
>TRBV2|.|TRBJ2-2|TRBD2
TGTGCCAGCAGTGAGTCGAGACTAGCGCCGAACACCGGGGAGCTGTTTTTT
CASSESRLAPNTGELFF
>TRBV6-1|.|TRBJ1-1|.
TGTGCCAGCAGTGAAGAAATGGGCGTGACTGAAGCTTTCTTT
CASSEEMGVTEAFF
>TRBV28|many|TRBJ2-7|.
TGTGCCAGCAGCCCATTTCAGGGGGGAATGACCTACGAGCAGTACTTC
CASSPFQGGMTYEQYF
>TRBV30|many|TRBJ1-6|.
TGTGCCTGGAGCGGTCGCAGACTGAGCTCCTATAATTCACCCCTCCACTTT
CAWSGRRLSSYNSPLHF